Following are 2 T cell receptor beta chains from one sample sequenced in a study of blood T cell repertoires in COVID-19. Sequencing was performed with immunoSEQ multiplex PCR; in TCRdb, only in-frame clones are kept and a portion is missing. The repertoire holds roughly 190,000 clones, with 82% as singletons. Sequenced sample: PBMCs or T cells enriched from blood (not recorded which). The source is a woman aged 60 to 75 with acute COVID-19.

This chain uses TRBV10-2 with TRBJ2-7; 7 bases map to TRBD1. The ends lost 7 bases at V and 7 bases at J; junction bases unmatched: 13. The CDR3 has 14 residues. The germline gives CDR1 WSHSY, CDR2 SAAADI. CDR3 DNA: TGCGCCAGCATCCAGAACAGGGGCCTTGGAGAGCAGTACGTC. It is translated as CASIQNRGLGEQYV.

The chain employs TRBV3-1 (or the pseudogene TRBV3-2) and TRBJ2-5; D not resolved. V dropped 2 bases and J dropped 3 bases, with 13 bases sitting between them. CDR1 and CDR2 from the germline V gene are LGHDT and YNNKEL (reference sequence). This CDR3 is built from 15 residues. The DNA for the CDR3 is TGTGCCAGCAGCCAATCGCGAGTCGCCAAAGAGACCCAGTACTTC. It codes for CASSQSRVAKETQYF.